A single sample gave rise to the 2 T cell receptor beta chains below, sequenced in a study of tumor-infiltrating lymphocytes in primary liver carcinoma. Both RNA and DNA were isolated together from approximately 22-30 mg of bulk tissue that had not been sorted. Production of TCR beta cDNA used about 500 ng total RNA together with a constant-region primer. ARM-PCR was slightly modified, and three nested multiplex PCR rounds with it gave rise to the TCR beta libraries. Each of the first two PCR rounds ran roughly 10 cycles with TRBV1-TRBV30 forward and C-beta reverse primers. TCRdb called the multiplex PCR reads again in MiXCR, with one record for every CDR3 protein. The table includes roughly 91,000 distinct CDR3 sequences, more than 65% detected once. The sequencing sample was made of liver tumor tissue from sampling region 5. As to subset: tumor region T5, tumor centre. The receptor source for this set is a woman aged 55 to 70 with primary liver carcinoma and hepatitis B virus infection.

Concerning this clonotype: A read error is likely, as this CDR3 ends without the conserved phenylalanine or tryptophan. The chain links TRBV2 to TRBJ1-4; no clear D. The CDR3 spans 14 residues. V shed 6 bases and J shed 0 bases, with 8 bases lying between them. CDR1 and CDR2 (germline): SNHLY, FYNNEI. The DNA for the CDR3 is TGTGCCAGCAGCGAGACTGCAACTAATGAAAAACTGTTTATT. Its translation: CASSETATNEKLFI.

As regards this clonotype: Mismatch with germline at one junction end may stem from a read error. This rearrangement joins TRBV11-2 to TRBJ2-1; D remains unclear. The germline V gene has CDR1 SGHAT and CDR2 FQNNGV. The CDR3 runs to 14 residues. The CDR3: CASNFGGVGNEQFF. The CDR3 DNA reads as TGTGCAAGCAACTTCGGCGGTGTGGGCAATGAACAGTTCTTC.